These 3 T cell receptor beta chains originate from one sample sequenced in a study of molecular identifiers for immune sequencing clone quantification. Using its own MiXCR run on the PCR reads, TCRdb lists one record per CDR3 protein. The sample lists 490,000 or so distinct CDR3 sequences, around a fifth occurring once. Material for sequencing was naive CD8+ T cells from blood, with Jurkat cell RNA spiked in. Subset denoted: FACS-sorted CD8+CD4-CCR7+CD45RA+ naive T cells. The origin of the receptors is a human donor in good health. Some libraries in this study had Jurkat cell RNA spiked in.

The chain recombines TRBV10-3 with TRBJ2-7, with TRBD2 matching over 7 bases. J lost 5 bases, V lost 0 bases, and 4 bases had no gene match. Germline V lookup: CDR1 ENHRY, CDR2 SYGVKD. This CDR3 has 14 residues. The CDR3 sequence: CAISESWGGNEQYF. The CDR3 DNA follows: TGTGCCATCAGTGAGTCCTGGGGAGGGAACGAGCAGTACTTC.

V gene TRBV6-6 combines with J gene TRBJ2-2; 9 positions agree with TRBD1. This CDR3 is built from 16 residues. CDR1 MNHNY and CDR2 SVGAGI come from the germline V gene (reference sequence). The V gene end was trimmed by 4 bases and the J gene end by 6 bases; junction bases not matched to a gene: 9. The CDR3 sequence: CASSCTGTGRSGELFF. CDR3 nucleotides: TGTGCCAGCAGTTGCACGGGGACAGGGAGGTCCGGGGAGCTGTTTTTT.

This clonotype was found many times. The chain uses TRBV6-5 and TRBJ2-3, with D perhaps TRBD1 or TRBD2 (5 bases each). Germline V gene sequence: CDR1 MNHEY, CDR2 SVGAGI. V shed 8 bases and J shed 4 bases, with 19 bases lying between them. The CDR3 totals 15 residues. CDR3 bases: TGTGCCAGCCATCCGGCAGGGAGTGGGCCAGATACGCAGTATTTT. It yields the protein CASHPAGSGPDTQYF.